The source of this T cell receptor beta chain is a study of a mutant IDH1 vaccine in newly diagnosed glioma (dated by TCRdb to the early 2020s). Study-wide context: Of the 32 patients who were treated, approximately 60% were male and approximately 38% were female, and the mean age was about 37 years. Prior to enrollment, patients had been given standard therapy consisting of radiotherapy alone, temozolomide alone, or radiochemotherapy with temozolomide, with the combination given to most patients. Longitudinal TCRB deep sequencing was performed for around 23 treated patients wherever samples were available for exploratory analyses. Peripheral blood was collected at six visits: V03 (baseline), V05, V07, V10, V12 and V13.

Preparation of the library involved the immunoSEQ multiplex PCR assay. Following the manufacturer's protocol, the hsTCRB Kit was used to amplify rearranged TCR beta chain sequences. TCRB libraries were sequenced on an Illumina MiSeq. On the authors' methods: The kit vendor's proprietary platform handled demultiplexing, trimming and gene mapping. TCRdb took over this immuneACCESS table, retaining in-frame rearrangements with V and J assigned. Such tables are incomplete; in checked studies, under half of the missing clones stem from an unresolved V gene, and the remainder is unexplained. That table supplies the V and J calls and clone size; D and trimming were determined from the DNA. This sample holds tens of thousands of clones; 82% were observed only once. Jointly, the top ten make up roughly 5% of the sample. Points on this clone: It lacks a known antigen. Qualities for individual bases were not recorded, and no much larger clone is one base off.

The germline V gene (reference sequence) gives CDR1 as SEHNR and CDR2 as FQNEAQ. The CDR3 numbers 15 residues from cysteine through phenylalanine. The CDR3 DNA has 45 bases and is translated from base 1. V sheds 5 bases and J sheds 8 bases, leaving 22 bases between their ends. Study-wide conclusions, independent of this receptor: According to the authors, sample limitations meant that analyses of patient blood samples could not be reproduced. Changes in the top peripheral T cell clonotypes picked up by TCRB sequencing did not appear to be linked to pseudoprogression. PBMC samples for TCRB deep sequencing were selected based on availability. Across multiple MHC alleles, vaccine-induced immune responses were seen in 93.3% of patients.

The meaning of the sample's time point label: baseline, week 1 (first vaccination visit). This sample's treatment or condition label indicates: pre-vaccination baseline after standard-of-care therapy. Newly diagnosed WHO grade 3 or 4 IDH1-mutant astrocytomas showing loss of nuclear ATRX were present in the donors. The samples were drawn from NOA16, a multicentre, single-arm, open-label phase I trial in Germany that tested a mutant IDH1 peptide vaccine in humans for the first time. For immunogenicity testing, the blood drawn at visit V03 was used as the baseline sample. Genomic DNA for TCRB sequencing was extracted from EDTA blood using the DNeasy Blood and Tissue Kit.

This receptor chain uses TRBV7-9 and TRBJ2-7; TRBD1 is possibly the D segment (7 matching bases). This receptor was obtained from a man aged 35-49 years with glioma. Some clones in this sample may be carry-over from other donors' samples. Sample: PBMCs, taken from a glioma patient treated with radiotherapy, temozolomide or both. The DNA reads as follows: TGTGCCAGCAGCCATCCCCGACAGGGACTTTTAAAGCAGTACTTC. The resulting protein is CASSHPRQGLLKQYF.